This TCR beta chain was recovered during a study of blood T cell repertoires in COVID-19 (dated by TCRdb to the early 2020s). About the study as a whole: The collaborator samples originated in the United States, Italy and Spain and spanned the acute and convalescent phases of COVID-19. The material from the prospective study consisted of cDNA or gDNA derived from T cells, B-cell-depleted T cells, or PBMCs. Deeply sampled blood TCRbeta repertoires from subjects exposed to, actively infected with, or recovered from COVID-19 were included in the dataset. The repertoires were released in a freely available public database meant as a resource for research on the immune response to SARS-CoV-2. The samples were drawn from the first 160 participants of the ongoing ImmuneRACE study and from more than 1,000 subjects provided by 6 global collaborators. The sample metadata nearly always contained a de-identified subject ID, COVID-19 status, age in years and sex. Where available, HLA class I and class II types were taken from metadata supplied by the sample provider and were not determined by assay-based typing. Results the study describes overall, beyond this receptor: The quantity of clinical and demographic metadata differed by source and by participant and was supplied without curation.

Enrolling through a virtual design, the prospective study's participants ranged in age from roughly 18 to 100 years and lived across roughly 24 United States geographic areas. In the prospective study, cohorts were assigned on the basis of participant-reported clinical history obtained from a screening survey and a study questionnaire. Each participant in the prospective study had whole blood, serum and a nasopharyngeal or oropharyngeal swab collected by mobile phlebotomists. Over a 2-month period, participants in the prospective study had the option of providing additional blood draws and questionnaires. Prospective study blood samples were shipped either frozen or at room temperature before DNA extraction. This clone was seen once. Its binding antigen is unknown. Per-base qualities were not stored, and no clone one base away is much larger. The immunoSEQ Assay, a bias-controlled multiplex PCR, was used to amplify TCRbeta CDR3 regions from genomic DNA. The paper's data handling went like this. The number of nucleated cells in each sample was estimated from the amplification of reference gene primers within the assay. To quantify the absolute abundance of each unique TCRbeta CDR3 rearrangement, sequence reads were collapsed and filtered. For each sample, productive Simpson clonality was calculated as the square root of Simpson's diversity index across productive rearrangements. The clones in this table, taken by TCRdb from immuneACCESS, are in-frame only. Not every clone is retained; where verified, under half of the shortfall comes from an unresolved V gene, and the cause of the rest is unknown. Clone size and V and J calls were adopted from that table, with D and trimming inferred from the DNA. The sample has roughly 220,000 clones on record, 80% of them singletons. Around 4.7% of the sample is held by the ten biggest clonotypes.

V and J are truncated by 6 bases and 7 bases respectively, leaving an intervening sequence of 24 bases. The germline V gene gives CDR1 as MGHRA and CDR2 as YSYEKL. From the cysteine up to the phenylalanine, the CDR3 has a length of 17 residues. The DNA shown is the 51-base CDR3, in frame from base 1. The TCR comes from a young man with acute COVID-19. Sequenced material: PBMCs or T cells enriched from blood (not recorded which). Recombination connected TRBV4-1 to TRBJ2-2, with TRBD1 tentatively as D gene (6 bases match). The DNA reads as follows: TGCGCCAGCAGGCCATTGACAGGTCCTGTGTTGGGCGGGGAGCTGTTTTTT. Protein translation: CASRPLTGPVLGGELFF.